The 18 T cell receptor beta chains given below trace back to one sample, sequenced in a study of control samples from healthy donors and cancer patients (TCRdb year 2020). Receptor libraries were prepared by the immunoSEQ multiplex PCR assay. Here the immuneACCESS table is served through TCRdb, limited to in-frame sequences with V and J called. Missing clones are a known gap in these copies; in checked studies unresolved V genes cover under half, and the rest lacks a known reason. The sample table contains under 85,000 clones; only one count was recorded for around 80% of them. The top ten constitute about 9.9% of the sample. The material sequenced was PBMCs. The receptors derive from a man aged 55 to 70 with head and neck cancer.

In its sample, this clone was seen a few times. V gene TRBV2 combines with J gene TRBJ2-2, with 10 bases lining up with TRBD2. The CDR3 consists of 14 residues. V shed 4 bases, J shed 6 bases, and the junction held 2 bases outside the gene matches. In germline, CDR1 is SNHLY, CDR2 FYNNEI. The CDR3 reads CASSGSGRSGELFF. The CDR3 DNA reads TGTGCCAGCAGTGGTAGCGGGAGGTCCGGGGAGCTGTTTTTT.

This chain uses TRBV19 with TRBJ2-1; 7 bases are shared with TRBD1. With 0 bases clipped from V and 4 bases from J, the junction kept 6 bases outside the gene matches. This CDR3 contains 16 residues. Per the germline V gene, CDR1 is LNHDA and CDR2 is SQIVND (reference sequence). The CDR3 spells CASSIDSTGRYNEQFF. CDR3 bases: TGTGCCAGTAGTATAGACTCGACAGGGCGGTACAATGAGCAGTTCTTC.

The chain recombines TRBV11-3 with TRBJ1-1, with 9 bases matching TRBD1. Unmatched junction bases numbered 9, after V lost 5 bases and J lost 2 bases. This CDR3 has 16 residues. Germline values: CDR1 SGHNT, CDR2 YENEEA. The DNA for the CDR3 is TGTGCCAGCAGCCCCGGGACAGGGAATTCTAACACTGAAGCTTTCTTT. Translated, it gives CASSPGTGNSNTEAFF.

This rearrangement joins TRBV5-4 to TRBJ2-3, with 8 positions matching TRBD2. Germline CDR1 reads SGHNT; CDR2 reads YYREEE (reference sequence). Losses at the gene ends were 4 bases for V and 4 bases for J; bases not matched to a gene: 8. The CDR3 is made up of 15 amino acids. The DNA for the CDR3 is TGTGCCAGCAGCCGGGGACTAGAAAGTGCAGATACGCAGTATTTT. Protein sequence: CASSRGLESADTQYF.

This clone was detected once. This CDR3 is CASARESGTKNIQYF. CDR3 in DNA: TGTGCCAGCGCGAGGGAGTCGGGTACCAAAAACATTCAGTACTTC. The V and J genes are TRBV7-2 and TRBJ2-4; a weak D match, TRBD2 (5 bases). This CDR3 has 15 residues. The V gene's germline CDR1 is SGHTA and CDR2 FQGNSA. V was trimmed by 8 bases and J by 2 bases, leaving 16 bases between them.

V gene TRBV9 combines with J gene TRBJ2-1; D may be TRBD2 (5 bases). Germline V gene data show CDR1 as SGDLS and CDR2 as YYNGEE. The CDR3 is 14 residues long. The germline V and J ends were trimmed by 4 bases and 4 bases, with 12 bases remaining between them. This chain's CDR3 is CASSPLDSYNEQFF. Written as DNA, the CDR3 is TGTGCCAGCAGCCCCCTGGACTCTTACAATGAGCAGTTCTTC.

V gene TRBV5-4 combines with J gene TRBJ2-5; D is possibly TRBD1 or TRBD2 (5 bases each). The CDR3 is made up of 17 amino acids. CDR1 is SGHNT and CDR2 is YYREEE in the germline V gene (reference sequence). The V end lost 2 bases, the J end lost 2 bases, and 19 bases lay between the germline ends. This CDR3 reads CASSFGTVFSSQETQYF. The CDR3 coding sequence is TGTGCCAGCAGCTTCGGGACGGTGTTCAGCTCGCAAGAGACCCAGTACTTC.

This chain uses TRBV27 with TRBJ2-2; a weak D match, TRBD1 (5 bases). This CDR3 spans 15 amino acids. Germline V lookup: CDR1 MNHEY, CDR2 SMNVEV (reference sequence). Trimming stripped 8 bases from V and 5 bases from J, with 18 bases between. CDR3 region: CASGSHRPRTGELFF. In DNA, the CDR3 is TGTGCCAGCGGCTCGCACAGGCCGCGGACCGGGGAGCTGTTTTTT.

The gene calls are TRBV18 and TRBJ2-1; D not certain. CDR3 length equals 14 residues. Germline-derived CDR1 and CDR2 are KGHSH and LQKENI. V was trimmed by 0 bases and J by 8 bases, leaving 11 bases between them. The CDR3: CASSPPRAPHEQFF. The CDR3 region has the DNA TGTGCCAGCTCACCACCTCGGGCTCCACATGAGCAGTTCTTC.

The chain joins TRBV19 to TRBJ1-5; perhaps TRBD1 as D (5 bases). This CDR3 is built from 14 residues. Looked up from germline, CDR1 is LNHDA and CDR2 is SQIVND (reference sequence). Trimming removed 3 bases from V and 2 bases from J, with 8 bases in between. CDR3 DNA sequence: TGTGCCAGTAGTATCTCGGGGGGCAATCAGCCCCAGCATTTT. Translated: CASSISGGNQPQHF.

The genes are TRBV27 and TRBJ1-3, with TRBD1 as a possible D gene (5 bases). The length of the CDR3 is 17 residues. CDR1 and CDR2 from the germline V gene are MNHEY and SMNVEV (reference sequence). V lost 7 bases to trimming and J lost 0 bases, with 19 bases between them. The CDR3 DNA reads as TGTGCCAGCACCGGCCCGGGGGGGAGACACTCTGGAAACACCATATATTTT. This sequence encodes CASTGPGGRHSGNTIYF.

This chain joins TRBV20-1 and TRBJ1-2; the D gene is possibly TRBD1 (6 bases). V lost 3 bases and J lost 2, with 10 bases in between. CDR1 DFQATT and CDR2 SNEGSKA come from the germline V gene (reference sequence). This CDR3 is built from 13 residues. The CDR3 nucleotides are TGCAGTGCTAGTGATCAGGGGAACTATGGCTACACCTTC. It yields the protein CSASDQGNYGYTF.

The CDR3 DNA reads TGTGCCAGCAGTGACGACTTCAGGGGAAGTACTGAAGCTTTCTTT. Translation: CASSDDFRGSTEAFF. The chain carries TRBV6-4 and TRBJ1-1; D possibly corresponds to TRBD1 (6 bases). The V end was cut by 2 bases, the J end by 5 bases, with 15 bases between. The V gene's germline CDR1 is MRHNA and CDR2 SNTAGT. This CDR3 contains 15 residues.

In its sample, this clone was seen once. V and J are TRBV3-1 (or the pseudogene TRBV3-2) and TRBJ2-7, with 11 bases matching TRBD2. The germline V gene has CDR1 LGHDT and CDR2 YNNKEL (reference sequence). This CDR3 contains 18 residues. Trimming at V came to 0 bases and at J to 2 bases, leaving 9 bases not matched to a gene. In DNA form, the CDR3 reads TGTGCCAGCAGCCAAGATCTGATCGGGACTAGCGGCACCTACGAGCAGTACTTC. Protein product: CASSQDLIGTSGTYEQYF.

This clone was seen only a few times. The J gene is TRBJ2-3, the V gene TRBV4-1, with 7 bases identical to TRBD1. The J segment lost 3 bases and the V segment lost 4 bases, leaving 10 bases of the junction unmatched. Germline assignment: CDR1 MGHRA and CDR2 YSYEKL. The CDR3 spans 16 residues. CDR3 DNA: TGCGCCAGCAGCCGCAGAGCAGGGGGTTGGACAGATACGCAGTATTTT. It specifies CASSRRAGGWTDTQYF.

This chain joins TRBV25-1 and TRBJ2-2; TRBD2 agrees at 8 bases. CDR1 and CDR2 (germline): MGHDK, SYGVNS. The CDR3 is made up of 13 amino acids. V shed 8 bases and J 6 bases; nucleotides not matched to a gene: 5. CDR3 protein: CASGGLAAGELFF. The CDR3 region has the DNA TGTGCCAGCGGTGGACTAGCAGCCGGGGAGCTGTTTTTT.

This sequence joins TRBV5-1 and TRBJ2-1; 7 bases match TRBD2. The CDR3 is made up of 15 amino acids. Looked up from germline, CDR1 is SGHRS and CDR2 is YFSETQ. V shed 3 bases and J 5 bases; nucleotides not matched to a gene: 8. The DNA for the CDR3 is TGCGCCAGCAGCTCCCCAGCGGGACCACACAATGAGCAGTTCTTC. Protein: CASSSPAGPHNEQFF.

The chain carries TRBV15 and TRBJ1-1; no clear D gene. Trimming shortened V by 0 bases and J by 4 bases, and 9 bases separated the two germline ends. This CDR3 has 14 residues. Per germline, CDR1 LNHNV and CDR2 YYDKDF (reference sequence). In nucleotides, the CDR3 is TGTGCCACCAGCAGAGATTTAGGGAGCACTGAAGCTTTCTTT. As protein: CATSRDLGSTEAFF.